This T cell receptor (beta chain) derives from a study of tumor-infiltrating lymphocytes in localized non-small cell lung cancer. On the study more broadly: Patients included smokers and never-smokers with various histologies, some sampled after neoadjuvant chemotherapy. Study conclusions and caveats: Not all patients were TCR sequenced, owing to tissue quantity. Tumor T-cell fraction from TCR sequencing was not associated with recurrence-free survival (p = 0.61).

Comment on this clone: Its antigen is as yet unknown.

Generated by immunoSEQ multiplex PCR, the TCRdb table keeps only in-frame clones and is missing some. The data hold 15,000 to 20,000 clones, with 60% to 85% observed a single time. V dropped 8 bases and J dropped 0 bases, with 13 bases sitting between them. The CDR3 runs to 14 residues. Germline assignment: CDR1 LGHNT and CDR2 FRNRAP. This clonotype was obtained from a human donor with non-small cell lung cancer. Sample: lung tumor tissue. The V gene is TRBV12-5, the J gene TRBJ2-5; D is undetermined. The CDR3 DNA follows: TGTGCTAGTCCGAAGGCAGAGTACCAAGAGACCCAGTACTTC. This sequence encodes CASPKAEYQETQYF.